The 10 T cell receptor beta chains below all came from one sample that was sequenced in a study of blood T cell repertoires in COVID-19. Measured with immunoSEQ multiplex PCR; TCRdb has only the in-frame clones, and not every one. The table shows about 360,000 clones, with roughly 90% occurring only once. Sequencing was carried out using peripheral blood. The receptors shown here come from a woman aged 55-69 years with COVID-19, enrolled during active disease.

The chain employs TRBV13 and TRBJ2-5; TRBD1 agrees at 8 bases. V lost 6 bases to trimming and J lost 5 bases; unmatched junction nucleotides: 11. The CDR3 covers 15 residues. Germline CDR1 reads PRHDT; CDR2 reads FYEKMQ (reference sequence). This CDR3 is CASRAGQGGYETQYF. CDR3 bases: TGTGCCAGCAGGGCAGGACAGGGAGGTTACGAGACCCAGTACTTC.

This chain joins TRBV2 and TRBJ1-2; D unresolved. In germline, CDR1 is SNHLY, CDR2 FYNNEI. The CDR3 runs 15 residues. The germline V and J ends were trimmed by 6 bases and 0 bases, with 14 bases remaining between them. Written as DNA, the CDR3 is TGTGCCAGCAGCCCGGGTACGGTAACTAACTATGGCTACACCTTC. Amino acids: CASSPGTVTNYGYTF.

The J gene is TRBJ1-5, the V gene TRBV5-8; no clear D gene. Trimming removed 4 bases at V and 6 bases at J, with 17 bases between. The CDR3 runs to 15 residues. Germline CDR1 is SGHTS and CDR2 is YDEGEE. The CDR3 DNA follows: TGTGCCAGCAGCGGACTTGAGGCGGGGTCTCAGCCCCAGCATTTT. It codes for CASSGLEAGSQPQHF. Looking up the rest from reference TRBV5-8 and TRBJ1-5 gives the full variable domain: EAGVTQSPTHLIKTRGQQATLRCSPISGHTSVYWYQQALGLGLQFLLWYDEGEERNRGNFPPRFSGRQFPNYSSELNVNALELEDSALYLCASSGLEAGSQPQHFGDGTRLSIL.

The chain recombines TRBV7-2 with TRBJ1-3, with 10 bases identical to TRBD1. With 1 base clipped from V and 6 bases from J, the junction kept 6 bases outside the gene matches. The CDR3 is made up of 16 amino acids. Germline loops: CDR1 SGHTA, CDR2 FQGNSA. DNA of the CDR3: TGTGCCAGCAGCTTAGGCCCGGGACAGGGGACAAACACCATATATTTT. Protein sequence: CASSLGPGQGTNTIYF.

The V gene is TRBV7-9, the J gene TRBJ1-3, with D perhaps matching TRBD1 (6 bases). Germline V gene lookup returns CDR1 SEHNR and CDR2 FQNEAQ (reference sequence). Deletions cut 6 bases from V and 0 bases from J, with 18 bases between. The CDR3 totals 17 residues. CDR3 coding DNA: TGTGCCAGCAGACCTAGACAGGATGGCGGCTCTGGAAACACCATATATTTT. It encodes CASRPRQDGGSGNTIYF.

The rearrangement links TRBV7-2 to TRBJ2-1; 11 bases are a match to TRBD2. CDR3 length equals 18 residues. Germline loops: CDR1 SGHTA, CDR2 FQGNSA. The J segment lost 2 bases and the V segment lost 5 bases, leaving 11 bases of the junction unmatched. The chain's CDR3 is CASSRTSGSSGAYNEQFF. The CDR3 DNA follows: TGTGCCAGCAGCCGGACTAGCGGGTCCTCCGGGGCCTACAATGAGCAGTTCTTC.

J is TRBJ2-7 and V is TRBV19; D is undetermined. CDR1 and CDR2 (germline): LNHDA, SQIVND (reference sequence). This CDR3 is 15 amino acids long. V lost 5 bases to trimming and J lost 1 base, with 15 bases between them. CDR3: CASSYRNGGSYEQYF. CDR3 coding DNA: TGTGCCAGTAGTTACCGCAACGGCGGATCCTACGAGCAGTACTTC.

Comments on this clone: The sample carries other DNA sequences with the same CDR3. The chain carries TRBV29-1 and TRBJ1-1, with 7 bases aligning to TRBD1. Germline V lookup: CDR1 SQVTM, CDR2 ANQGSEA. Germline trimming cut 4 bases from V and 1 base from J; bases unmatched to any gene: 0. This CDR3 is 12 amino acids long. The CDR3 protein is CSVGQGNTEAFF. CDR3 coding DNA: TGCAGCGTTGGACAGGGGAACACTGAAGCTTTCTTT.

V and J are TRBV27 and TRBJ1-6, with a weak D call TRBD1 (6 bases). This CDR3 is built from 15 residues. V lost 3 bases and J lost 7, with 13 bases in between. Germline V lookup: CDR1 MNHEY, CDR2 SMNVEV (reference sequence). CDR3 sequence: CASSFRGGRNSPLHF. The CDR3 DNA reads TGTGCCAGCAGTTTCAGGGGAGGGAGGAATTCACCCCTCCACTTT.

This clone was seen a single time. The identical CDR3 is also encoded by other nucleotide sequences in the sample. J is TRBJ1-2 and V is TRBV27; tentative D call: TRBD1 (6 bases). Trimming cost V 2 bases and J 4 bases, with 11 bases left between them. Germline CDR1 MNHEY, CDR2 SMNVEV (reference sequence). There are 14 residues in the CDR3. CDR3 region: CASSLGGIPYGYTF. The CDR3 coding sequence is TGTGCCAGCAGTTTAGGGGGCATCCCCTATGGCTACACCTTC.